Listed below are T cell receptor beta chains from one sample, sequenced in a study of glioma-infiltrating T cells. TCRdb re-called the multiplex PCR reads with MiXCR, one entry per CDR3 protein. The sample consists of more than 300,000 distinct CDR3 sequences, roughly two fifths of them appearing once. The source material was glioma tissue, nonneoplastic brain tissue, or PBMCs (not recorded which). These receptors all stem from a human donor with low-grade glioma or glioblastoma, undergoing nonglioma brain surgery, or in good health (not recorded which). Each CDR3 is given with its conserved first and last residue. A D gene is named only where the DNA matches it firmly. Size is omitted from some rows. Given values are once, few, many or a class for expanded clones.

>TRBV20-1|15|few|TRBJ1-4|TRBD1
CSARDLGQGYEKLFF
TGCAGTGCTAGAGATCTGGGACAGGGGTATGAAAAACTGTTTTTT
>TRBV3-1|14|-|TRBJ2-1|-
CASSPGQTYNEQFF
TGTGCCAGCAGCCCGGGACAAACCTACAATGAGCAGTTCTTC
>TRBV6-1|12|many|TRBJ2-3|-
CASRFGRDTQYF
TGTGCCAGCAGGTTTGGAAGGGATACGCAGTATTTT
>TRBV29-1|14|-|TRBJ1-1|-
CSVVLWQGYAEAFF
TGCAGCGTTGTCTTATGGCAGGGTTACGCTGAAGCTTTCTTT
>TRBV28|15|many|TRBJ2-1|-
CASSSSPGLYNEQFF
TGTGCCAGCAGCTCCTCTCCGGGACTCTACAATGAGCAGTTCTTC
>TRBV18|17|-|TRBJ2-1|TRBD2
CASSPPIGRGPYNEQFF
TGTGCCAGCTCACCACCGATCGGGAGGGGTCCTTACAATGAGCAGTTCTTC
>TRBV7-6|18|-|TRBJ2-5|TRBD1
CASSDDGTEFTMEETQYF
TGTGCCAGCAGCGACGACGGGACAGAATTCACGATGGAAGAGACCCAGTACTTC
>TRBV4-2|16|-|TRBJ1-2|-
CASSHRGRGRFGGYTF
TGTGCCAGCAGCCACCGAGGCAGGGGTCGGTTTGGAGGCTACACCTTC
>TRBV6-1|17|-|TRBJ2-3|TRBD2
CASSRGTSEGYTDTQYF
TGTGCCAGCAGTCGGGGGACTAGCGAGGGATACACAGATACGCAGTATTTT
>TRBV7-2|15|-|TRBJ1-4|-
CASSPPGPHNEKLFF
TGTGCCAGCAGCCCCCCGGGGCCTCATAATGAAAAACTGTTTTTT
>TRBV6-4|14|many|TRBJ1-5|-
CASPGHRRNQPQHF
TGTGCCAGCCCGGGACATCGGAGAAATCAGCCCCAGCATTTT
>TRBV19|15|-|TRBJ2-1|TRBD1
CASSPKDRGDNEQFF
TGTGCCAGTAGTCCCAAGGACAGGGGGGACAATGAGCAGTTCTTC
>TRBV24-1|11|once|TRBJ2-7|-
CATSDFQEQDF
TGTGCCACCAGTGATTTTCAAGAGCAGGACTTC
>TRBV20-1|10|many|TRBJ2-3|-
CSAITDTQYF
TGCAGTGCTATTACAGATACGCAGTATTTT
>TRBV2|13|-|TRBJ2-6|-
CASLRPGANVLTF
TGTGCCAGCCTCCGGCCAGGGGCCAACGTCCTGACTTTC
>TRBV20-1|14|-|TRBJ2-3|-
CSASPGLGADTQYF
TGCAGTGCTAGTCCCGGCCTGGGGGCAGATACGCAGTATTTT
>TRBV10-3|15|-|TRBJ2-5|-
CAISMSGQKQETQYF
TGTGCCATCAGTATGAGCGGACAAAAACAAGAGACCCAGTACTTC
>TRBV12-3/TRBV12-4|17|-|TRBJ1-6|-
CASSQDYNAAYNSPPHF
TGTGCCAGCAGCCAGGACTATAACGCGGCTTATAATTCACCCCCCCACTTT
>TRBV18|14|few|TRBJ1-1|-
CASSPWEGGTEAFF
TGTGCCAGCTCCCCGTGGGAGGGAGGAACTGAAGCTTTCTTT